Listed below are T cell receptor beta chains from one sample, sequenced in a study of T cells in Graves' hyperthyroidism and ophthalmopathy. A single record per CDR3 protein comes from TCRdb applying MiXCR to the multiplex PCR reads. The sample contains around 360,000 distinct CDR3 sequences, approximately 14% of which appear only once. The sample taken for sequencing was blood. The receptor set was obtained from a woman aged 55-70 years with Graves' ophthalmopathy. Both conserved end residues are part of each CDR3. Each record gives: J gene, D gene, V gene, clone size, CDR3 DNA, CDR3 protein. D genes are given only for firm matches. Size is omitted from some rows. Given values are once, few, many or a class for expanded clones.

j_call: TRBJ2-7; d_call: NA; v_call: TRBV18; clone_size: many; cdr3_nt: TGTGCCAGCTCACCACCGTCCTTACGCTACGAGCAGTACTTC; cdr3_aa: CASSPPSLRYEQYF
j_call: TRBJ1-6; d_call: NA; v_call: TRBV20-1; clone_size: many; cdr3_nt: TGCAGTGCTAGACAGTCGAATTCACCCCTCCACTTT; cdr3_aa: CSARQSNSPLHF
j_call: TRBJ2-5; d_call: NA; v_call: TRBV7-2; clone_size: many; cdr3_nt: TGTGCCAGCAGTCGAACTTCGATTCAAGAGACCCAGTACTTC; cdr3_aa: CASSRTSIQETQYF
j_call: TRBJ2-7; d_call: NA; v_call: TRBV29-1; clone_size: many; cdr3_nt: TGCAGCGTTGCTACAGGGCTATACGAGCAGTACTTC; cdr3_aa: CSVATGLYEQYF
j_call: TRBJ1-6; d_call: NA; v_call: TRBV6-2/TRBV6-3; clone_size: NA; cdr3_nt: TGTGCCAGCAGTTATGAGGGCTCCTATAATTCACCCCCCCACTTT; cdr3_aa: CASSYEGSYNSPPHF
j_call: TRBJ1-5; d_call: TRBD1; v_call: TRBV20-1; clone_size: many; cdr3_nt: TGCAGTGCTTCGACAGGGGGCAATCAGCCCCAGCATTTT; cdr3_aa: CSASTGGNQPQHF
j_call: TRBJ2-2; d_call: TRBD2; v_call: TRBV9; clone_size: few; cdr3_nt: TGTGCCAGCAGCTACTCATGGACTAGCGGGAGTTCCGGGGAGCTGTTTTTT; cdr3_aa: CASSYSWTSGSSGELFF
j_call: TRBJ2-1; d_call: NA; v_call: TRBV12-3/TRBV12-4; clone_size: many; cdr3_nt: TGTGCCAGCACCCCAGCCAGGGCGGAGCAGTTCTTC; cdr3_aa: CASTPARAEQFF
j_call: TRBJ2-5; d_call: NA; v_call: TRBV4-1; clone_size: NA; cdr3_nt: TGCGCCAGCAGCCAAGATACAGGGCGGGTAGAGACCCAGTACTTC; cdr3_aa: CASSQDTGRVETQYF
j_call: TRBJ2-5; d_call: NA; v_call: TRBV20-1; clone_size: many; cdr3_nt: TGCAGTGCTAGAGATCGGCTTAGAGGGGGTGAGACCCAGTACTTC; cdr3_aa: CSARDRLRGGETQYF
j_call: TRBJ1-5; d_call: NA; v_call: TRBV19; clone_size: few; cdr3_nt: TGTGCCAGTAGTGGGACGGCCGATCAGCCCCAGCATTTT; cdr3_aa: CASSGTADQPQHF
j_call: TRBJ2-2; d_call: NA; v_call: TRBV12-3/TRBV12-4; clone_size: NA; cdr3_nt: TGTGCCAGCAGTTTACCCCCCGGGGAGCTGTTTTTT; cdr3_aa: CASSLPPGELFF
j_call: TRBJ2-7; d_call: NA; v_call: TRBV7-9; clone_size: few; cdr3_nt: TGTGCCAGCAGTCTTCCCGACAGCTACGAGCAGTACTTC; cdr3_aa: CASSLPDSYEQYF
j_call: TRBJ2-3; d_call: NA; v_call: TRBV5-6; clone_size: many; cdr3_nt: TGTGCCAGCAGCTTTGGGGCTACAGATACGCAGTATTTT; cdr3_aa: CASSFGATDTQYF
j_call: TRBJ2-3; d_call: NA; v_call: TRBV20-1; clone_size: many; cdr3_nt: TGCAGTGCAATCATAGGGAGGGATACGCAGTATTTT; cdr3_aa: CSAIIGRDTQYF